Below, 26 T cell receptor beta chains from the same sample are listed, as sequenced in a study of blood T cell repertoires in COVID-19. This table comes from immunoSEQ multiplex PCR, and its TCRdb copy is limited to in-frame clones, with some not included. The table records about 170,000 clones, approximately 80% of them present only once. The sample consisted of PBMCs or T cells enriched from blood (not recorded which). Every receptor here comes from a man aged 45-60 years who had recovered from COVID-19.

The V call is TRBV20-1, the J call TRBJ1-2; D is unresolved. The length of the CDR3 is 11 residues. V lost 1 base to trimming and J lost 4 bases, with 4 bases between them. Germline V gene lookup returns CDR1 DFQATT and CDR2 SNEGSKA (reference sequence). This CDR3 is CSARASYGYTF. CDR3 nucleotide sequence: TGCAGTGCTAGAGCCTCCTATGGCTACACCTTC.

V and J are TRBV7-2 and TRBJ1-2; D gene uncertain. Trimming removed 5 bases from V and 2 bases from J, with 9 bases in between. The CDR3 extends over 13 amino acids. Germline assignment: CDR1 SGHTA and CDR2 FQGNSA. CDR3 sequence (DNA): TGTGCCAGCAGCCCCGACGGGAACTATGGCTACACCTTC. As protein: CASSPDGNYGYTF.

The chain joins TRBV28 to TRBJ2-2; possibly TRBD1 for D (6 bases). The V end lost 6 bases, the J end lost 1 base, and 12 bases lay between the germline ends. The CDR3 length is 15 residues. The germline CDR1 and CDR2 sequences are MDHEN and SYDVKM. The CDR3: CASRGAGKNTGELFF. The CDR3 DNA follows: TGTGCCAGCAGGGGGGCCGGGAAGAACACCGGGGAGCTGTTTTTT.

This clone was picked up many times. The chain employs TRBV3-1 (or the pseudogene TRBV3-2) and TRBJ1-2, with D hard to call. V was clipped by 4 bases and J by 8 bases, with 17 bases between them. The CDR3 has 14 amino acids. CDR1 and CDR2 (germline): LGHDT, YNNKEL (reference sequence). In DNA form, the CDR3 reads TGTGCCAGCAGCCCGAGGGCCGCCCGATTAGGCTACACCTTC. This translates into CASSPRAARLGYTF.

V and J are TRBV18 and TRBJ2-7; 9 bases agree with TRBD1. Germline V CDR1 and CDR2: KGHSH, LQKENI. The trim removed 3 bases at V and 0 bases at J, leaving 6 bases unmatched. The CDR3 spans 16 residues. CDR3 region: CASSPIRDRVSYEQYF. The CDR3 coding sequence is TGTGCCAGCTCACCCATCCGGGACAGGGTCTCCTACGAGCAGTACTTC. The variable domain in full, with the rest retrieved from reference TRBV18 and TRBJ2-7, is NAGVMQNPRHLVRRRGQEARLRCSPMKGHSHVYWYRQLPEEGLKFMVYLQKENIIDESGMPKERFSAEFPKEGPSILRIQQVVRGDSAAYFCASSPIRDRVSYEQYFGPGTRLTVT.

Sample share makes this clone medium-sized. A junction end diverges from the germline sequence, so it may reflect a read error. The chain has TRBV12-3 or TRBV12-4 and TRBJ2-7, with D perhaps matching TRBD1 (5 bases). The CDR3 extends over 10 amino acids. The CDR3 here is CASALLTDCF. The CDR3 nucleotides read TGTGCCAGCGCACTGTTGACAGACTGCTTC.

The chain combines TRBV6-5 with TRBJ1-2; 8 bases are a match to TRBD1. The CDR3 runs 15 residues. V shed 2 bases and J 4 bases; nucleotides not matched to a gene: 6. The germline CDR1 and CDR2 sequences are MNHEY and SVGAGI. CDR3 residues: CASSYGPGGGYGYTF. The CDR3 coding sequence is TGTGCCAGCAGTTACGGGCCAGGGGGCGGCTATGGCTACACCTTC.

The chain recombines TRBV11-2 with TRBJ2-3; TRBD2 is a possible D gene (5 bases). CDR1 and CDR2 (germline): SGHAT, FQNNGV. V lost 1 base to trimming and J lost 5 bases, with 7 bases between them. CDR3 length equals 13 residues. In DNA form, the CDR3 reads TGTGCCAGCAGCTTAGGGGGAGAAGATACGCAGTATTTT. This translates into CASSLGGEDTQYF.

This clone was seen only a few times. The V call is TRBV7-2, the J call TRBJ1-2; D is unresolved. CDR3 length equals 13 residues. Germline CDR1 and CDR2: SGHTA and FQGNSA. The V gene lost 7 bases and the J gene lost 5 bases, with 14 bases spanning the gap. The CDR3 sequence is CASNFPLAYGYTF. The CDR3 DNA is TGTGCCAGCAATTTTCCCCTAGCGTATGGCTACACCTTC.

In DNA form, the CDR3 reads TGTGCCAGCAGTTACGAGCCAGGGACAGATACGCAGTATTTT. Its protein product is CASSYEPGTDTQYF. The chain employs TRBV6-5 and TRBJ2-3; perhaps TRBD1 as D (5 bases). CDR1 is MNHEY and CDR2 is SVGAGI in the germline V gene. V gave up 2 bases and J gave up 3 bases, with 9 bases separating them. The CDR3 runs to 14 residues.

The chain recombines TRBV4-1 with TRBJ2-7; D possibly corresponds to TRBD1 (5 bases). Trimming stripped 1 base from V and 2 bases from J, with 12 bases between. The germline V gene encodes CDR1 MGHRA and CDR2 YSYEKL. CDR3 length: 15 amino acids. The CDR3 protein is CASSQGPTGTYEQYF. The CDR3 nucleotides are TGCGCCAGCAGCCAAGGCCCCACAGGTACCTACGAGCAGTACTTC.

This chain links TRBV29-1 with TRBJ2-5; D is possibly TRBD1 (6 bases). The ends were cut back, 7 bases at V and 4 bases at J, with 19 bases in the middle. Germline loops: CDR1 SQVTM, CDR2 ANQGSEA. The CDR3 length is 14 residues. CDR3 DNA sequence: TGCAGCGCATTCAGGGGAACCGGTAGAGAGACCCAGTACTTC. Translating gives CSAFRGTGRETQYF.

This chain links TRBV20-1 with TRBJ1-2; no firm D call. Germline CDR1 reads DFQATT; CDR2 reads SNEGSKA (reference sequence). The CDR3 is 14 amino acids. V gave up 3 bases and J gave up 1 base, with 12 bases separating them. The CDR3 loop reads CSASSAGLNYGYTF. CDR3 DNA: TGCAGTGCTAGTTCGGCAGGACTTAACTATGGCTACACCTTC.

The chain joins TRBV5-5 to TRBJ1-4; D call uncertain. V lost 4 bases and J lost 5, with 15 bases in between. CDR3 size: 15 residues. CDR1 is SGHKS and CDR2 is YYEKEE in the germline V gene (reference sequence). The CDR3 protein is CASSPEGRWNEKLFF. The DNA of the CDR3 is TGTGCCAGCAGCCCGGAGGGTAGATGGAATGAAAAACTGTTTTTT.

The rearrangement links TRBV28 to TRBJ1-1; possibly TRBD1 for D (6 bases). Trimming took 3 bases from V and 1 from J, leaving 9 bases between them. The CDR3 has 14 amino acids. Germline loops: CDR1 MDHEN, CDR2 SYDVKM. DNA for the CDR3: TGTGCCAGCAGTTTCAGGGGCCCGAACACTGAAGCTTTCTTT. This sequence encodes CASSFRGPNTEAFF. Combining the CDR3 with reference TRBV28 and TRBJ1-1 gives the whole variable domain DVKVTQSSRYLVKRTGEKVFLECVQDMDHENMFWYRQDPGLGLRLIYFSYDVKMKEKGDIPEGYSVSREKKERFSLILESASTNQTSMYLCASSFRGPNTEAFFGQGTRLTVV.

This clone was picked up a small number of times. The V call is TRBV19, the J call TRBJ2-7; 11 positions match TRBD2. V shed 6 bases, J shed 2 bases, and the junction held 6 bases outside the gene matches. The CDR3 is 15 residues long. The germline V gene has CDR1 LNHDA and CDR2 SQIVND (reference sequence). The CDR3 DNA follows: TGTGCCAGTAGAACCTCTAGCGGGGGGACCTACGAGCAGTACTTC. Translating it yields CASRTSSGGTYEQYF.

The chain carries TRBV19 and TRBJ1-2, with 7 positions matching TRBD1. The V and J ends lost 5 bases and 0 bases, in that order; junction bases with no gene match: 18. Germline CDR1 and CDR2: LNHDA and SQIVND (reference sequence). The CDR3 covers 19 residues. CDR3 nucleotides: TGTGCCAGTAGTCCCTCAAAAGGGACAGCTCTACTAGCTAACTATGGCTACACCTTC. It is translated as CASSPSKGTALLANYGYTF.

Of note for this clone: Here the CDR3 omits its conserved ending phenylalanine or tryptophan, so a read error is the likely source. V gene TRBV3-1 (or the pseudogene TRBV3-2) combines with J gene TRBJ1-1; D remains ambiguous. Per the germline V gene, CDR1 is LGHDT and CDR2 is YNNKEL (reference sequence). The V end was cut by 1 base, the J end by 4 bases, with 7 bases between. This CDR3 is built from 13 residues. CDR3 in DNA: TGTGCCAGCAGCCAAGGGGCAGTCACTGAAGCTTTCCTT. This translates into CASSQGAVTEAFL.

CDR3 sequence reads: CASSRRAEKLFF. CDR3 nucleotide sequence: TGTGCCAGCAGTAGGAGGGCTGAAAAACTGTTTTTT. The V and J genes are TRBV5-5 and TRBJ1-4; no firm D call. The germline V gene encodes CDR1 SGHKS and CDR2 YYEKEE (reference sequence). The CDR3 sequence is 12 residues long. Trimming cost V 5 bases and J 7 bases, with 9 bases left between them.

The chain recombines TRBV6-6 with TRBJ2-7, with 9 bases lining up with TRBD2. The germline V gene has CDR1 MNHNY and CDR2 SVGAGI (reference sequence). Unmatched junction bases numbered 8, after V lost 6 bases and J lost 5 bases. This CDR3 spans 14 amino acids. CDR3 in DNA: TGTGCCAGCAGGCCGGGACTAGCATCGCACGAGCAGTACTTC. Residues: CASRPGLASHEQYF.

CDR3 protein: CASSPRTGAIQPQHF. CDR3 DNA sequence: TGTGCCAGCAGTCCGAGGACAGGGGCAATTCAGCCCCAGCATTTT. The chain uses TRBV6-2 or TRBV6-3 and TRBJ1-5, with 9 bases identical to TRBD1. The CDR3 consists of 15 residues. V shed 5 bases and J 6 bases; nucleotides not matched to a gene: 8. The V gene's germline CDR1 is MNHEY and CDR2 SVGEGT.

The chain is built from TRBV27 and TRBJ1-6; 8 nucleotides line up with TRBD1. Trimming removed 3 bases from V and 10 bases from J; junction bases left unmatched: 8. Germline loops: CDR1 MNHEY, CDR2 SMNVEV (reference sequence). The CDR3 sequence is 15 residues long. CDR3 bases: TGTGCCAGCAGTTTCCGACAGGGGTTTGCATCACCCCTCCACTTT. Its translation: CASSFRQGFASPLHF.

The chain recombines TRBV7-8 with TRBJ1-2, with D perhaps TRBD1 (5 bases). The germline V gene encodes CDR1 SGHVS and CDR2 FQNEAQ. The CDR3 is 13 amino acids. V was cut by 5 bases and J by 0 bases, with 7 bases left in between. In DNA, the CDR3 is TGTGCCAGCAGCCAACAGGCTAACTATGGCTACACCTTC. Its translation: CASSQQANYGYTF.

The gene calls are TRBV27 and TRBJ2-3, with 7 bases aligning to TRBD2. The CDR3 is made up of 13 amino acids. CDR1 is MNHEY, CDR2 SMNVEV, per germline (reference sequence). The V segment lost 6 bases and the J segment 8 bases; nucleotides outside the gene matches: 8. The CDR3 protein is CASSAGGGVTQYF. The CDR3 DNA reads as TGTGCCAGCAGCGCCGGGGGAGGGGTTACGCAGTATTTT.

This chain links TRBV5-1 with TRBJ1-5; possibly TRBD1 for D (5 bases). V lost 4 bases, J lost 1 base, and 15 bases lay in between. The CDR3 is 16 amino acids. From germline, CDR1 is SGHRS and CDR2 YFSETQ. The CDR3 spells CASSPSGAGSNQPQHF. In DNA, the CDR3 is TGCGCCAGCAGCCCCTCTGGGGCAGGGAGCAATCAGCCCCAGCATTTT.

This clone was counted a single time. The chain employs TRBV7-9 and TRBJ1-1, with a tentative D call TRBD1 (5 bases). Germline assignment: CDR1 SEHNR and CDR2 FQNEAQ (reference sequence). The CDR3 loop spans 15 amino acids. The V and J ends lost 2 bases and 4 bases respectively, with 14 bases between them. The CDR3 DNA sequence: TGTGCCAGCAGCTTACCGACCGGGGGGGTCACTGAAGCTTTCTTT. Its protein is CASSLPTGGVTEAFF.